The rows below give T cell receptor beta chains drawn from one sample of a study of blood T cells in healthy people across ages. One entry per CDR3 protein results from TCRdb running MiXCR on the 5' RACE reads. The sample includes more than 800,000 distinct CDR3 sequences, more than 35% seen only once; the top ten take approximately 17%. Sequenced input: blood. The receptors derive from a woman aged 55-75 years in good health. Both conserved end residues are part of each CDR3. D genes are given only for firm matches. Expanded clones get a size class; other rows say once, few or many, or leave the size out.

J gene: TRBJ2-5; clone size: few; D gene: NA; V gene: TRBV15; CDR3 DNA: TGTGCCACCAGCAGAGATGGAGAGCGGGAGACCCAGTACTTC; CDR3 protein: CATSRDGERETQYF
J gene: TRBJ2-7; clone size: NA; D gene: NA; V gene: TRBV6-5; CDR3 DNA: TGTGCCAGCTCAAGGGACTCAATATCAAACGAGCAGTACTTC; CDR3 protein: CASSRDSISNEQYF
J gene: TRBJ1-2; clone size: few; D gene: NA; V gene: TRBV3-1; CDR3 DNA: TGTGCCAGCAGCCAAGATTTCGGGGTGAGGGCCTATGGCTACACCTTC; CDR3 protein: CASSQDFGVRAYGYTF
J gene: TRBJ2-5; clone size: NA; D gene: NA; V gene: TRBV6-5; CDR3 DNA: TGTGCCAGCAGTTCCCCCCTTTTAGAGACCCAGTACTTC; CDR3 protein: CASSSPLLETQYF
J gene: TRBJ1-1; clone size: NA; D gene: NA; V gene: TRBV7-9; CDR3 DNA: TGTGCCAGCAGCGACCCTCCCGGGGGGCGGAACACTGAAGCTTACTTT; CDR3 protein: CASSDPPGGRNTEAYF
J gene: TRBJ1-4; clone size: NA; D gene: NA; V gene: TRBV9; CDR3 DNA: TGTGCCAGCAGCGTAGAGGGCCTTAGTGAAAAACTGTTTTTT; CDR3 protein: CASSVEGLSEKLFF
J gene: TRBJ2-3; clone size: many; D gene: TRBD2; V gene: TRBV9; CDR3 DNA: TGTGCCAGCGGGGGGGACACAGATACGCAGTATTTT; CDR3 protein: CASGGDTDTQYF
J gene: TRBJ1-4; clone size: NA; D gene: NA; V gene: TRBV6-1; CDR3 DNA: TGTGCCAGCAGTGCGGGACGGCGAAATGAAAAACTGTTTTTT; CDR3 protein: CASSAGRRNEKLFF
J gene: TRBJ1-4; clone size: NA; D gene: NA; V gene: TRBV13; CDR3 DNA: TGTGCCAGCAGTTCCCAACTACAGGGTTATGAAAAACTGTTTTTT; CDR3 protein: CASSSQLQGYEKLFF
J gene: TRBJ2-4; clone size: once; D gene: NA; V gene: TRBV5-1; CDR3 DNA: TGCGCCAGCAGCTTTAAGGCAGGCCTGAAAAACATTCAGTACTTC; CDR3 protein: CASSFKAGLKNIQYF
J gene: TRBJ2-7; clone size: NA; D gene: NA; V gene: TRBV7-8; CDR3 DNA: TGTGCCAGCAGCTTAAGTTTGTGGGACTCCTACGAGCAGTACTTC; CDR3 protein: CASSLSLWDSYEQYF
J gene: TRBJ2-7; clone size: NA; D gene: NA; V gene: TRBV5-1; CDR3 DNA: TGCGCCAGCAGCTTGTTAAGTGGTGGCTACGAGCAGTACTTC; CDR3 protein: CASSLLSGGYEQYF
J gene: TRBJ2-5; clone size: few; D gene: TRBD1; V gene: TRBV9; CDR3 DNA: TGTGCCAGCAGCGAGGACAGGGGCGGGATTGAGACCCAGTACTTC; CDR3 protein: CASSEDRGGIETQYF
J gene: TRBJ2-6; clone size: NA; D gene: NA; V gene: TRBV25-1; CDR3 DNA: TGTGCCAGCAGTGAAGCCCGGACATCCAACGTCCTGACTTTC; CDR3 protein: CASSEARTSNVLTF
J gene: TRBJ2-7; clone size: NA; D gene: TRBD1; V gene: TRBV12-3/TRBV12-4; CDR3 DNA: TGTGCCAGCAGCCCCCTTAGACAGGGCTACGAGCAGTACTTC; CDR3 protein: CASSPLRQGYEQYF
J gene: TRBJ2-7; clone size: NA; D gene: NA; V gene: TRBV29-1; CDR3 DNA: TGCAGCGTTGTCCCAGGAGACTCCTACGAGCAGTACTTC; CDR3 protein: CSVVPGDSYEQYF
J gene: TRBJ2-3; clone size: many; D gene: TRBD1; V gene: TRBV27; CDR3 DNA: TGTGCCAGCAGTCACGACAGGGGGCCATCAGATACGCAGTATTTT; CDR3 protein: CASSHDRGPSDTQYF
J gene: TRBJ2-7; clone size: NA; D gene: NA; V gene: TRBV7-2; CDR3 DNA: TGTGCCAGCAGCTTAAGGCACAGGGGAGGCAACGAGCAGTACTTC; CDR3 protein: CASSLRHRGGNEQYF
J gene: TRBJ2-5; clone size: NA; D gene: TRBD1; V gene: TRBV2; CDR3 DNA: TGTGCCAGCAAACACAGGGACAGTGGAGAGACCCAGTACTTC; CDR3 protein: CASKHRDSGETQYF
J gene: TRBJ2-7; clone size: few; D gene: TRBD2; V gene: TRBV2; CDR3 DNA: TGTGCCAGCAGTGAAGCCGGGGGGACTCAAAGGAGCTACGAGCAGTACTTC; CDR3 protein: CASSEAGGTQRSYEQYF
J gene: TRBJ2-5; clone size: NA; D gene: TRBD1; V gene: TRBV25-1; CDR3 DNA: TGTGCCAGCAGTGACCCAGACAGGGGGCGAGGGACCCAGTACTTC; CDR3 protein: CASSDPDRGRGTQYF
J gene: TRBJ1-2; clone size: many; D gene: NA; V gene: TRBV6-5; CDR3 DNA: TGTGCCAGCAGTTACTTGGATGGCTATGGCTACACCTTC; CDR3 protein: CASSYLDGYGYTF
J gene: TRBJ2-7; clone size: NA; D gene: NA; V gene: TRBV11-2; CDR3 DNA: TGTGCCAGCAGCACTAACAGGGTCCACGAGCAGTATTTC; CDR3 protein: CASSTNRVHEQYF
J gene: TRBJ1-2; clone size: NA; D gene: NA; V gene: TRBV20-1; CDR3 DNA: TGCAGTGCTAGGGTAGGGATTAGGTGGGGCTACACCTTC; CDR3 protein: CSARVGIRWGYTF
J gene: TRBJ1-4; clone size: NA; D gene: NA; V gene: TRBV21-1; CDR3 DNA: TGTGCCAGCAGCAAACCAGGGGACAGGGGAGCCGAAAAACTGTTTTTT; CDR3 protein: CASSKPGDRGAEKLFF
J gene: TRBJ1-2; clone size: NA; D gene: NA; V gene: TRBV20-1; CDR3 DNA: TGCAGTGCTAGAGATTTGGGGGGCGTCTATGGCTACACCTTC; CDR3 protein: CSARDLGGVYGYTF
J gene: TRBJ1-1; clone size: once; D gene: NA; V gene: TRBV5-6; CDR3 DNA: TGTGCCAGCAGCTTGTTGGGGGATATGAACACTGAAGCTTTCTTT; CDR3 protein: CASSLLGDMNTEAFF
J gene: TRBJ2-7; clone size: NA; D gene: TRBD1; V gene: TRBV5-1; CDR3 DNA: TGCGCCAGCAGTAACGGACAGGGTACGGTCACCTACGAGCAGTACTTC; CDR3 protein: CASSNGQGTVTYEQYF
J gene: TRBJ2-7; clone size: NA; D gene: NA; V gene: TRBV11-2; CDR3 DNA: TGTGCCAGCAGCTTAGTTATGGGGGACTTCAAGGAGCAGTACTTC; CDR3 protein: CASSLVMGDFKEQYF
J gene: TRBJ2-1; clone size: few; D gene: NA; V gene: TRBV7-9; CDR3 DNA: TGTGCCAGCAGCTTAGTTGGTCAGGGGAATACATTACGTAATGAGCAGTTCTTC; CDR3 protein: CASSLVGQGNTLRNEQFF
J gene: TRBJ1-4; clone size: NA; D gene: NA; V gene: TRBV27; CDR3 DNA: TGTGCCAGCAGTTTATCGGCGGGGGTGGATGAAAAACTGTTTTTT; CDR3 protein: CASSLSAGVDEKLFF
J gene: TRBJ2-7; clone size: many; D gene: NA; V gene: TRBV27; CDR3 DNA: TGTGCCAGCAGTACCCAGTCTCGGAGCTCGCCCTACGAGCAGTACTTC; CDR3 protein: CASSTQSRSSPYEQYF
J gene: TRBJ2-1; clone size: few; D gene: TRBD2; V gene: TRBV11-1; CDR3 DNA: TGTGCCAGCACCGCGGGGGGTTCGTCCTACAATGAGCAGTTCTTC; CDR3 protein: CASTAGGSSYNEQFF
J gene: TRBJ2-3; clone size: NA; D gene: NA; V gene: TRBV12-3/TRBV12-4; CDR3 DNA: TGTGCCAGCAAAGCGGACGCAGATACGCAGTATTTT; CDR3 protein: CASKADADTQYF
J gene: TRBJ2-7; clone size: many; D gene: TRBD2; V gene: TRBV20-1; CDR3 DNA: TGCAGTGCCCGACTAGCGGGTTACGAGCAGTACTTC; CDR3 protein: CSARLAGYEQYF
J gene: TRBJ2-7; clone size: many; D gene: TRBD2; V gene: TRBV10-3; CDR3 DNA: TGTGCCATCAGTGGTCTAGCGGGGATGGACTACGAGCAGTACTTC; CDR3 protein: CAISGLAGMDYEQYF
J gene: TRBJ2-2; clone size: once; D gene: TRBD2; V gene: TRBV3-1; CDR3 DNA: TGTGCCAGCAGCCTCGGAGCGGGGGGCGTAAACACCGGGGAGCTGTTTTTT; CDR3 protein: CASSLGAGGVNTGELFF
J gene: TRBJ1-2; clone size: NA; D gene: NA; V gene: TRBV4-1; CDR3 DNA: TGCGCCAGCAGCCAAGGCGGGGACAATGGCTACACCTTC; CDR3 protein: CASSQGGDNGYTF
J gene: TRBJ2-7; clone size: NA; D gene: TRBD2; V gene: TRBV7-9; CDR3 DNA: TGTGCCAGCAGCCCTAAGACTAGCGGGAGGCCCCCAATAGGCGAGCAGTACTTC; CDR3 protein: CASSPKTSGRPPIGEQYF
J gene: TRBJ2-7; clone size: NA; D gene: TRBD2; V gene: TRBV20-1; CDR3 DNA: TGCAGTGCTAGAGCTACGCGGGAGAAACTCTACGAGCAGTACTTC; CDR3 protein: CSARATREKLYEQYF
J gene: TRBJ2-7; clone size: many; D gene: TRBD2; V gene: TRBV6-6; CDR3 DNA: TGTGCCAGCGTAAGCGGGGGGTCCTACGAGCAGTACTTC; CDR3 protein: CASVSGGSYEQYF
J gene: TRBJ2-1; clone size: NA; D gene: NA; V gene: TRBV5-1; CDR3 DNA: TGCGCCAGCAGCTTGGCGCTAAACTCCTACAATGAGCAGTTCTTC; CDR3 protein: CASSLALNSYNEQFF
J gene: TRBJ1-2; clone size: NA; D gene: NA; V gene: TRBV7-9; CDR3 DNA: TGTGCCAGCAGCTTAGCACAAACCCTCTATGGCTACACCTTC; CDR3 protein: CASSLAQTLYGYTF
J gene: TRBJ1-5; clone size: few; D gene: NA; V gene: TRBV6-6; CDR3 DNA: TGTGCCAGCAGTTCGGAGAGCCAGCCCCAGCATTTT; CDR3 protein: CASSSESQPQHF
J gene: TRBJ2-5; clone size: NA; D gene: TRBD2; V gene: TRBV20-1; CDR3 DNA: TGCAGTGCTCCAGGACTAGCGGGAAGCGAGCGGTACTTC; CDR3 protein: CSAPGLAGSERYF
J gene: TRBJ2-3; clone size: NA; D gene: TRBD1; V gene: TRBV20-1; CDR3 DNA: TGCAGTGCTACGCCGGAGGGACAGGGCTTTTCCACAGATACGCAGTATTTT; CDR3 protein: CSATPEGQGFSTDTQYF
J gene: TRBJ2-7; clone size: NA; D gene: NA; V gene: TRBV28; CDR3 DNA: TGTGCCAGCAGGGTGGGAATAGGCGAGCAGTACTTC; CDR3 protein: CASRVGIGEQYF
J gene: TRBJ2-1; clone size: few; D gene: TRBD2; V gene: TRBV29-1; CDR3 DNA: TGCAGCGTCTGGACTAGCGGGAGTCAGGATGAGCAGTTCTTC; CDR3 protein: CSVWTSGSQDEQFF
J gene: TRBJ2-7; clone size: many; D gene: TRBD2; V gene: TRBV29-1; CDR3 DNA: TGCAGCGTTGGTTGGGGACTAGCGGGATACGAGCAGTACTTC; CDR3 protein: CSVGWGLAGYEQYF
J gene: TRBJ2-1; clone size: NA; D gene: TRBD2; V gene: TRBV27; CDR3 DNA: TGTGCCAGCAGTTCGCCGAGACTAGCCCGAACCATAGGTGAGCAGTTCTTC; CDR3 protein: CASSSPRLARTIGEQFF
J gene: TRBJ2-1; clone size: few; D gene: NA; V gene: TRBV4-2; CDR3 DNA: TGTGCCAGCAGCCAAGATGTAAGCGTCTCCTACAATGAGCAGTTCTTC; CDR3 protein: CASSQDVSVSYNEQFF
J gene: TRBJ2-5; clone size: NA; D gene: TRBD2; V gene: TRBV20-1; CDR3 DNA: TGCAGTGCTACCCTGGGGAGGGCCACAAGATCAATCCAAGAGACCCAGTACTTC; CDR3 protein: CSATLGRATRSIQETQYF
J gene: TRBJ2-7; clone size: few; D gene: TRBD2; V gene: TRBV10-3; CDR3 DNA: TGTGCCATCAGTATCCGGGAGGGACCCTACGAGCAGTACTTC; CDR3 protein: CAISIREGPYEQYF
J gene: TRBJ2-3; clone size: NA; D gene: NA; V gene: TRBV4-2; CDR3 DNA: TGTGCCAGCAGCCAAGATAAGGGGGGCAAGGAGGATACGCAGTATTTT; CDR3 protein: CASSQDKGGKEDTQYF
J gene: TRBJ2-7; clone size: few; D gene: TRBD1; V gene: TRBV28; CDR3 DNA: TGTGCCAGCAGTCCCGCGGGACAGGGGGCTCTCTACGAGCAGTACTTC; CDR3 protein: CASSPAGQGALYEQYF
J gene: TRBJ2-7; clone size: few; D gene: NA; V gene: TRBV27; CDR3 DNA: TGTGCCAGCAGTTACACGGGGTCCCACGAGCAGTACTTC; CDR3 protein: CASSYTGSHEQYF
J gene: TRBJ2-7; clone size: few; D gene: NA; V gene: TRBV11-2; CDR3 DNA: TGTGCCAGCAGCTTATCCCGGGCAGGAGGGTACGAGCAGTACTTC; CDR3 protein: CASSLSRAGGYEQYF
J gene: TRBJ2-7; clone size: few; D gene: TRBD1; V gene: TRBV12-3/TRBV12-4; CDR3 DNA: TGTGCCAGCAGTTTTGGGACCGGGACAGGGTTGTACGAGCAGTACTTC; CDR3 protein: CASSFGTGTGLYEQYF
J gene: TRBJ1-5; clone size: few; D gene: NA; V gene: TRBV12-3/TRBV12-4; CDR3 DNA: TGTGCCATCCGGTTCCCGACCAAGCATTTT; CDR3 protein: CAIRFPTKHF
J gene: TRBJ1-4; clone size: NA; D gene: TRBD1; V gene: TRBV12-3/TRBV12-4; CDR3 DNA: TGTGCCAGCAGTTGGACAGGGGGTGAGGAAAAACTGTTTTTT; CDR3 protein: CASSWTGGEEKLFF